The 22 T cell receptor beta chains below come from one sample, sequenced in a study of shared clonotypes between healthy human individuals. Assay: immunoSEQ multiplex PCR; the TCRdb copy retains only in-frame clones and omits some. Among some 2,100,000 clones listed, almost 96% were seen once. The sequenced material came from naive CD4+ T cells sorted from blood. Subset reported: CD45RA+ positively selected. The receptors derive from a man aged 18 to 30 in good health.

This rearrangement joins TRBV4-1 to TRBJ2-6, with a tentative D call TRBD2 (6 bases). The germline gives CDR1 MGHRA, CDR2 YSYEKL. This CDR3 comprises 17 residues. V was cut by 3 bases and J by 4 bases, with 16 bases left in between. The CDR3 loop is CASSQGPTSTGANVLTF. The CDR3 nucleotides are TGCGCCAGCAGCCAGGGTCCCACTAGCACGGGGGCCAACGTCCTGACTTTC.

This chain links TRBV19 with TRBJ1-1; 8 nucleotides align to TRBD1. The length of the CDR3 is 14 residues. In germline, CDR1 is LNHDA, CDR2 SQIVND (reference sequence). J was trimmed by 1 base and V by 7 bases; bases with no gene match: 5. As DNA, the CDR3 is TGTGCCAGTACCGGAGGACAGGGGAACACTGAAGCTTTCTTT. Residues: CASTGGQGNTEAFF.

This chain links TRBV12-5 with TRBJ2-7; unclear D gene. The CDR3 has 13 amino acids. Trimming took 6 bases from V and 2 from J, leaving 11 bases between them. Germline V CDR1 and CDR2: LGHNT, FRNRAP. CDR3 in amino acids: CASGAGITYEQYF. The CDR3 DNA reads TGTGCTAGTGGGGCAGGTATCACCTACGAGCAGTACTTC.

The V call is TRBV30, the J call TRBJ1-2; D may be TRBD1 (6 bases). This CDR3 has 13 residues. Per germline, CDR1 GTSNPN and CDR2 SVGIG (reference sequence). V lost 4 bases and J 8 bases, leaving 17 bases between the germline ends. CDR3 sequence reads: CAWIRDPGEGYTF. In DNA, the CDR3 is TGTGCCTGGATTAGGGACCCAGGGGAAGGCTACACCTTC.

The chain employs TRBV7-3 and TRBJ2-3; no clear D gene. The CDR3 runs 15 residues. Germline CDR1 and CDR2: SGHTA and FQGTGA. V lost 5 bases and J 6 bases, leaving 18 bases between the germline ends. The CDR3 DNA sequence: TGTGCCAGCAGCCCCCGTGGGGATAGTTCCGATACGCAGTATTTT. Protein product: CASSPRGDSSDTQYF. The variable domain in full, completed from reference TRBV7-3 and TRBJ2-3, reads GAGVSQTPSNKVTEKGKYVELRCDPISGHTALYWYRQSLGQGPEFLIYFQGTGAADDSGLPNDRFFAVRPEGSVSTLKIQRTERGDSAVYLCASSPRGDSSDTQYFGPGTRLTVL.

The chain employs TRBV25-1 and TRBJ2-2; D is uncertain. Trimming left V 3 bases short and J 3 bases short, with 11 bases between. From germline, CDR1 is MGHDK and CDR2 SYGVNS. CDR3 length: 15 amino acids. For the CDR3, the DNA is TGTGCCAGCAGTGATCTGGACGACTACACCGGGGAGCTGTTTTTT. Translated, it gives CASSDLDDYTGELFF.

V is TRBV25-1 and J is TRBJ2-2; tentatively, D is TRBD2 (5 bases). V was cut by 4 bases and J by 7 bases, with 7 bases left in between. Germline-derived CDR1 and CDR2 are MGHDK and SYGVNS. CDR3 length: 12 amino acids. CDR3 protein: CASSGGSGELFF. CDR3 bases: TGTGCCAGCAGTGGTGGGAGCGGGGAGCTGTTTTTT. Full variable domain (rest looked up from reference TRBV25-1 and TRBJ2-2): EADIYQTPRYLVIGTGKKITLECSQTMGHDKMYWYQQDPGMELHLIHYSYGVNSTEKGDLSSESTVSRIRTEHFPLTLESARPSHTSQYLCASSGGSGELFFGEGSRLTVL.

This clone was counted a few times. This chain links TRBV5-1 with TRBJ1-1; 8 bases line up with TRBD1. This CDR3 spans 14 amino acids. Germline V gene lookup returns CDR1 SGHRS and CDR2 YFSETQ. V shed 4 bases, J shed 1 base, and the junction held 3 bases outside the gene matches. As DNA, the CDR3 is TGCGCCAGCAGCATGGGACAGGCGAACACTGAAGCTTTCTTT. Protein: CASSMGQANTEAFF.

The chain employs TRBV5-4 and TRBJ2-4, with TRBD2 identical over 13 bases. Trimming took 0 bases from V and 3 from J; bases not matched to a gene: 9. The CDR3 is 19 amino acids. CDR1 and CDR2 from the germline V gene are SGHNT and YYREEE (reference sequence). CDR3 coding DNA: TGTGCCAGCAGCTTGGGGACCGGGGGACTAGCGGGGAACAAAAACATTCAGTACTTC. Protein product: CASSLGTGGLAGNKNIQYF.

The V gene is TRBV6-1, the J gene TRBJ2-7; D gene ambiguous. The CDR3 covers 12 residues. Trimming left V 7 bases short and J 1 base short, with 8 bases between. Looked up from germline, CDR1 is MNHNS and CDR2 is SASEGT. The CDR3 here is CASIQTSYEQYF. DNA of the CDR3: TGTGCCAGCATCCAGACTTCCTACGAGCAGTACTTC.

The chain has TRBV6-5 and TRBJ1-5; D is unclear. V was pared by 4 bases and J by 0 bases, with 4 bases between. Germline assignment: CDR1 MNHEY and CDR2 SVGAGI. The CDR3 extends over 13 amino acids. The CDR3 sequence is CASSWDSNQPQHF. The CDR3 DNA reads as TGTGCCAGCAGTTGGGATAGCAATCAGCCCCAGCATTTT.

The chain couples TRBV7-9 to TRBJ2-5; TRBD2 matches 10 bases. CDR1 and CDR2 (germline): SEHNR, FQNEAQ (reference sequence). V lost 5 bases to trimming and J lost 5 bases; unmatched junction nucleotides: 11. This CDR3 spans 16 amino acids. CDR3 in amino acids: CASSPWTSGVLETQYF. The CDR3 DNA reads TGTGCCAGCAGCCCCTGGACTAGCGGTGTGTTGGAGACCCAGTACTTC.

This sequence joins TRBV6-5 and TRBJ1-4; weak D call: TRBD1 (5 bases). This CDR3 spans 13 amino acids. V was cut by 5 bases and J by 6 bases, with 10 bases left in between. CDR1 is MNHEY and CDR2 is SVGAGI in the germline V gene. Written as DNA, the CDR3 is TGTGCCAGCAGTCTGGCGGGACATGAAAAACTGTTTTTT. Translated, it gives CASSLAGHEKLFF.

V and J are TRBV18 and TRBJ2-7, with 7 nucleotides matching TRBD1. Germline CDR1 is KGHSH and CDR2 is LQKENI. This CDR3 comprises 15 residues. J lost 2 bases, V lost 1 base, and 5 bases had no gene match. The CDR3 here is CASSPRRDSPYEQYF. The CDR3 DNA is TGTGCCAGCTCACCACGACGGGACAGCCCCTACGAGCAGTACTTC.

CDR3 amino acids: CASSLEGNRGTDTQYF. The DNA for the CDR3 is TGCGCCAGCAGCTTGGAGGGGAACCGGGGCACAGATACGCAGTATTTT. The chain has TRBV5-1 and TRBJ2-3; D might be TRBD1 (5 bases). Trimming shortened V by 0 bases and J by 1 base, and 12 bases separated the two germline ends. Germline V CDR1 and CDR2: SGHRS, YFSETQ. This CDR3 contains 16 residues.

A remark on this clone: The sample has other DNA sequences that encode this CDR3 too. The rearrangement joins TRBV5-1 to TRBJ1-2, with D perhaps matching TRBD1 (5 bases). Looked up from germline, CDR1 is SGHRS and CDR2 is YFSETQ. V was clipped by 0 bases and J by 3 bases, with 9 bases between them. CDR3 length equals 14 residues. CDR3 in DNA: TGCGCCAGCAGCTTGGCGGGGGGAGACTATGGCTACACCTTC. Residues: CASSLAGGDYGYTF.

The CDR3 is CASKGTSGEGYYEQYF. The CDR3 DNA follows: TGTGCCAGCAAGGGGACTAGCGGAGAGGGGTACTACGAGCAGTACTTC. This chain links TRBV2 with TRBJ2-7, with TRBD2 matching 11 bases. The V segment lost 7 bases and the J segment 3 bases; nucleotides outside the gene matches: 11. This CDR3 contains 16 residues. In germline, CDR1 is SNHLY, CDR2 FYNNEI.

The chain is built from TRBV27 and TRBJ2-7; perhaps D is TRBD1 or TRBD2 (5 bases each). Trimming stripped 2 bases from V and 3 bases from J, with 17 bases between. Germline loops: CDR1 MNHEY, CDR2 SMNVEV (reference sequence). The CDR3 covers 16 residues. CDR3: CASSLSRGRAFYEQYF. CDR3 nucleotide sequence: TGTGCCAGCAGTTTAAGCCGGGGCAGGGCTTTCTACGAGCAGTACTTC.

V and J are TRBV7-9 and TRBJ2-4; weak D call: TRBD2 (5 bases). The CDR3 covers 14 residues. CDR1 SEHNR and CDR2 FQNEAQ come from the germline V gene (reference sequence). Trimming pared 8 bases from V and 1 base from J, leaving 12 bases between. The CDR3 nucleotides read TGTGCCAGCGGACTTGATTGGGCCAAAAACATTCAGTACTTC. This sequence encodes CASGLDWAKNIQYF. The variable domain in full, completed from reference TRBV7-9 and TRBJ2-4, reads DTGVSQNPRHKITKRGQNVTFRCDPISEHNRLYWYRQTLGQGPEFLTYFQNEAQLEKSRLLSDRFSAERPKGSFSTLEIQRTEQGDSAMYLCASGLDWAKNIQYFGAGTRLSVL.

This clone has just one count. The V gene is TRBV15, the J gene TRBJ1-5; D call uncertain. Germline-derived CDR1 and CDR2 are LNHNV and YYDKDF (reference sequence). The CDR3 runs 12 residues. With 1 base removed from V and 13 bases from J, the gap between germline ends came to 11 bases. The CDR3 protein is CATSRVNLPQHF. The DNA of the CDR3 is TGTGCCACCAGCAGAGTAAACCTTCCGCAGCATTTT.

CDR3 sequence reads: CASSLEGTVSGEQYF. As DNA, the CDR3 is TGCGCCAGCAGCTTGGAAGGGACAGTCTCAGGCGAGCAGTACTTC. The chain carries TRBV5-1 and TRBJ2-5; 7 bases match TRBD1. The DNA end is more similar to TRBJ2-7, so the J call may be wrong. The CDR3 consists of 15 residues. Germline V gene lookup returns CDR1 SGHRS and CDR2 YFSETQ.

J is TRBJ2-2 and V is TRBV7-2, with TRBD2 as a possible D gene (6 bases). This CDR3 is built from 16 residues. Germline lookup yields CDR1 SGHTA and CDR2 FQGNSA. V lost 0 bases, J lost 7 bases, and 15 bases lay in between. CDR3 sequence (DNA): TGTGCCAGCAGCTTAGCGTTACTAGCAAAGGGCGGGGAGCTGTTTTTT. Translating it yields CASSLALLAKGGELFF.